Each of the 9 T cell receptor beta chains below was sequenced from the same sample in a study of T-cell memory formation after mild COVID-19. From the 5' RACE reads, TCRdb called clonotypes with MiXCR, one entry per CDR3 protein. The repertoire holds approximately 580,000 distinct CDR3 sequences, with about a fifth as singletons. The sequenced sample was PBMCs or a T cell subset sorted from them (not recorded which). The source of these receptors is an adult woman who had mild COVID-19 (a few samples of this study predate the infection). Cell type and time point are not known.

The chain joins TRBV20-1 to TRBJ2-3; 7 bases agree with TRBD2. The germline V gene encodes CDR1 DFQATT and CDR2 SNEGSKA (reference sequence). This CDR3 has 13 amino acids. The CDR3 DNA reads as TGCGGCTCCCCTGGGACTACCTCCGGTACGCAGTATTTT. It translates to CGSPGTTSGTQYF.

This clonotype was observed a handful of times. The chain uses TRBV20-1 and TRBJ1-1; TRBD1 matches 8 bases. Trimming at V came to 0 bases and at J to 1 base, leaving 4 bases not matched to a gene. CDR3 size: 15 residues. Germline V gene data show CDR1 as DFQATT and CDR2 as SNEGSKA (reference sequence). This CDR3 is CSAREQGGGNTEAFF. For the CDR3, the DNA is TGCAGTGCTAGAGAACAGGGGGGAGGGAACACTGAAGCTTTCTTT.

The chain recombines TRBV11-3 with TRBJ1-6; D gene uncertain. The CDR3 is made up of 15 amino acids. The V gene's germline CDR1 is SGHNT and CDR2 YENEEA. Deletions cut 4 bases from V and 7 bases from J, with 14 bases between. CDR3 sequence reads: CASSSSRLGNSPLHF. CDR3 sequence (DNA): TGTGCCAGCAGCTCTAGTCGACTGGGAAATTCACCCCTCCACTTT.

The V and J genes are TRBV4-1 and TRBJ1-4; no firm D call. Trimming cost V 2 bases and J 4 bases, with 8 bases left between them. CDR1 is MGHRA and CDR2 is YSYEKL in the germline V gene. This CDR3 has 14 residues. The CDR3, as DNA: TGCGCCAGCAGCCAAACCAGGATTAATGAAAAACTGTTTTTT. This translates into CASSQTRINEKLFF.

The J gene is TRBJ2-7, the V gene TRBV6-6; D uncertain. This CDR3 has 14 amino acids. Trimming removed 5 bases from V and 1 base from J, with 12 bases in between. Germline V gene sequence: CDR1 MNHNY, CDR2 SVGAGI (reference sequence). CDR3: CASSLPDGSYEQYF. For the CDR3, the DNA is TGTGCCAGCAGTCTCCCCGATGGGTCCTACGAGCAGTACTTC.

The CDR3 spells CASSFGLSGQPQHF. The CDR3 nucleotides are TGTGCCAGCAGTTTCGGACTAAGCGGTCAGCCCCAGCATTTT. The chain recombines TRBV12-3 or TRBV12-4 with TRBJ1-5, with D hard to call. V lost 3 bases, J lost 6 bases, and 12 bases lay in between. The CDR3 totals 14 residues.

V gene TRBV19 combines with J gene TRBJ2-1, with 12 bases lining up with TRBD2. Germline V gene sequence: CDR1 LNHDA, CDR2 SQIVND (reference sequence). CDR3 length: 16 amino acids. Trimming removed 5 bases from V and 2 bases from J; junction bases left unmatched: 4. The DNA for the CDR3 is TGTGCCAGTAGTTTCGGACTAGCGGGGACCTACAATGAGCAGTTCTTC. Translating it yields CASSFGLAGTYNEQFF.

Only a few counts were recorded for this clonotype. Written as DNA, the CDR3 is TGCAGTGCTCTGGACAGGGGGGAAACGTATGGCTACACCTTC. Its translation is CSALDRGETYGYTF. The chain is built from TRBV20-1 and TRBJ1-2; TRBD1 matches 10 bases. The V and J ends lost 5 bases and 5 bases, in that order; junction bases with no gene match: 8. The CDR3 covers 14 residues. Germline CDR1 reads DFQATT; CDR2 reads SNEGSKA (reference sequence).

The chain joins TRBV3-1 to TRBJ2-2, with a tentative D call TRBD1 (5 bases). The V and J ends lost 0 bases and 10 bases respectively, with 12 bases between them. The CDR3 has 14 residues. Germline CDR1 and CDR2: LGHDT and YNNKEL (reference sequence). CDR3 coding DNA: TGTGCCAGCAGCCAAGATCAAAGGGGCCCGGAGCTGTTTTTT. Translating gives CASSQDQRGPELFF.